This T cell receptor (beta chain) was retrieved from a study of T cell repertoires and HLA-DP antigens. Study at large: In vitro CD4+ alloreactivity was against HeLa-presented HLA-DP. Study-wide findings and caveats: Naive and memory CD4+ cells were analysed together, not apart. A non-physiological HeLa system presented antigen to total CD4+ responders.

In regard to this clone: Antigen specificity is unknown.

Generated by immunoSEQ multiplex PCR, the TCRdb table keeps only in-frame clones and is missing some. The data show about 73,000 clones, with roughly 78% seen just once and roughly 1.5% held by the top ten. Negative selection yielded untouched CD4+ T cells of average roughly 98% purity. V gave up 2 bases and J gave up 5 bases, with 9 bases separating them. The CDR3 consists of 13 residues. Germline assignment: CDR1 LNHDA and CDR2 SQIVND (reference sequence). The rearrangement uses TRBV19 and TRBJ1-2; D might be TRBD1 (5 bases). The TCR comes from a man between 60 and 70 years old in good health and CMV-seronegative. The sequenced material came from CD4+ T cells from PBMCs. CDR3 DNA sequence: TGTGCCAGTAGTATACGGGGGGATTATGGCTACACCTTC. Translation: CASSIRGDYGYTF.